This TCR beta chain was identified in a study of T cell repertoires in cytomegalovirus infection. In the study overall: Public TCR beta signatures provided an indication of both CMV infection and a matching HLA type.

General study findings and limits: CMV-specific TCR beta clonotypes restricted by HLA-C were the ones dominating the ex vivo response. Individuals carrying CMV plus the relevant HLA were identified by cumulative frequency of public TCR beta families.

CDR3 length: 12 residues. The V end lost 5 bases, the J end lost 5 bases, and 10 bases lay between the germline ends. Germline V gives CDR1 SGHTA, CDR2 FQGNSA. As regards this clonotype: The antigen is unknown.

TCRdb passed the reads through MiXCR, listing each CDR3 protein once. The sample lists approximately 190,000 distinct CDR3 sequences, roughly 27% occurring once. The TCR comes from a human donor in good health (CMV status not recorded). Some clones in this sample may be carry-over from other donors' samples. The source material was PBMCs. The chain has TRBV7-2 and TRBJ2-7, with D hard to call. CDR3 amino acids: CASSPGFDEQYF. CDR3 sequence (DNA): TGTGCCAGCAGCCCTGGGTTCGACGAGCAGTACTTC.